Each of the 18 T cell receptor beta chains below was sequenced from the same sample in a study of fetal regulatory T cell absence and autoimmunity. Libraries were prepared by immunoSEQ multiplex PCR; TCRdb keeps only in-frame clonotypes and omits some of them. The table lists about 50,000 clones, roughly 80% of them singletons. Sequencing used cord blood. The receptors were gathered from a newborn boy with IPEX syndrome.

The chain uses TRBV20-1 and TRBJ2-3; D not certain. The V gene lost 2 bases and the J gene lost 5 bases, with 5 bases spanning the gap. Germline V CDR1 and CDR2: DFQATT, SNEGSKA (reference sequence). This CDR3 comprises 11 residues. The CDR3 DNA follows: TGCAGTGCTAGACAAGTAGATACGCAGTATTTT. Amino acids: CSARQVDTQYF.

There are a few counts of this clone. The rearrangement uses TRBV6-5 and TRBJ2-7; 10 bases fit TRBD2. In germline, CDR1 is MNHEY, CDR2 SVGAGI. The V and J ends lost 2 bases and 0 bases, in that order; junction bases with no gene match: 1. CDR3 length: 15 residues. In DNA, the CDR3 is TGTGCCAGCAGTTACAGCGGGGGGGCCTCCTACGAGCAGTACTTC. Amino acids: CASSYSGGASYEQYF.

The V and J genes are TRBV4-1 and TRBJ1-2, with 10 bases aligning to TRBD1. V trimming: 4 bases; J trimming: 4 bases; junction bases outside the gene matches: 9. This CDR3 has 16 amino acids. CDR1 is MGHRA, CDR2 YSYEKL, per germline. CDR3 residues: CASSRRDRGQVYGYTF. The CDR3 DNA is TGCGCCAGCAGCCGCCGAGACAGGGGGCAAGTCTATGGCTACACCTTC.

The CDR3 protein is CASSLGWGGTEAFF. The CDR3 DNA sequence: TGTGCCAGCAGCTTAGGTTGGGGAGGCACTGAAGCTTTCTTT. The chain is built from TRBV7-9 and TRBJ1-1; no definite D call. Germline-derived CDR1 and CDR2 are SEHNR and FQNEAQ (reference sequence). CDR3 length equals 14 residues. V shed 1 base and J shed 4 bases, with 10 bases lying between them. The complete variable domain, with remaining parts taken from reference TRBV7-9 and TRBJ1-1, reads DTGVSQNPRHKITKRGQNVTFRCDPISEHNRLYWYRQTLGQGPEFLTYFQNEAQLEKSRLLSDRFSAERPKGSFSTLEIQRTEQGDSAMYLCASSLGWGGTEAFFGQGTRLTVV.

This chain joins TRBV7-2 and TRBJ1-1; 9 bases fit TRBD1. Germline trimming cut 3 bases from V and 3 bases from J; bases unmatched to any gene: 2. The CDR3 length is 14 residues. In germline, CDR1 is SGHTA, CDR2 FQGNSA. CDR3 sequence (DNA): TGTGCCAGCAGCTTCGGACAGGGGTACACTGAAGCTTTCTTT. Protein sequence: CASSFGQGYTEAFF.

The V call is TRBV25-1, the J call TRBJ1-4, with D hard to call. Looked up from germline, CDR1 is MGHDK and CDR2 is SYGVNS. Deletions cut 5 bases from V and 8 bases from J, with 21 bases between. The CDR3 is made up of 16 amino acids. CDR3 DNA: TGTGCCAGCAGTTCTCAAAGGATGATGGATGCGGAAAAACTGTTTTTT. Encoded protein: CASSSQRMMDAEKLFF.

The V gene is TRBV5-1, the J gene TRBJ2-2, with TRBD1 as a possible D gene (6 bases). V gave up 7 bases and J gave up 6 bases, with 19 bases separating them. This CDR3 is built from 15 residues. Germline assignment: CDR1 SGHRS and CDR2 YFSETQ. Written as DNA, the CDR3 is TGCGCCAGCGCCCCTCGACAGGATGTGGCCGGGGAGCTGTTTTTT. It is translated as CASAPRQDVAGELFF.

V and J are TRBV6-1 and TRBJ1-1, with D unclear. In germline, CDR1 is MNHNS, CDR2 SASEGT. There are 13 residues in the CDR3. V lost 4 bases and J lost 5, with 11 bases in between. CDR3 region: CASSVPRRTEAFF. In DNA form, the CDR3 reads TGTGCCAGCAGTGTCCCGAGGCGAACTGAAGCTTTCTTT.

This chain connects TRBV5-4 to TRBJ1-6, with D possibly TRBD1 on 5 matching bases. Trimming took off 0 bases at V and 4 bases at J, with 8 bases between the two ends. Germline assignment: CDR1 SGHNT and CDR2 YYREEE (reference sequence). The CDR3 has 15 residues. The CDR3 nucleotides are TGTGCCAGCAGCTTGGTCGGGGCGTATAATTCACCCCTCCACTTT. Its translation: CASSLVGAYNSPLHF.

The gene calls are TRBV6-1 and TRBJ2-3; D uncertain. The germline gives CDR1 MNHNS, CDR2 SASEGT. This CDR3 is built from 12 residues. CDR3: CAAGRRADTQYF. DNA of the CDR3: TGTGCAGCCGGCCGGCGCGCAGATACGCAGTATTTT.

This clone was seen once. V and J are TRBV29-1 and TRBJ1-1; 8 bases map to TRBD1. CDR1 is SQVTM and CDR2 is ANQGSEA in the germline V gene. Trimming at V came to 6 bases and at J to 2 bases, leaving 5 bases not matched to a gene. The CDR3 is 13 residues long. CDR3 nucleotide sequence: TGCAGCGTACAAACAGGGGGAAACACTGAAGCTTTCTTT. Amino acid sequence: CSVQTGGNTEAFF.

The CDR3 reads CASSLWRSGVYEQYF. CDR3 in DNA: TGTGCCAGCAGCTTGTGGCGGTCAGGGGTGTACGAGCAGTACTTC. The J gene is TRBJ2-7, the V gene TRBV5-6; D is perhaps TRBD1 (6 bases). This CDR3 is built from 15 residues. V was trimmed by 1 base and J by 4 bases, leaving 15 bases between them. Germline V CDR1 and CDR2: SGHDT, YYEEEE.

This clone was found once. This chain links TRBV5-1 with TRBJ1-1; D not resolved. The CDR3 sequence is 12 residues long. CDR1 and CDR2 (germline): SGHRS, YFSETQ. The V end was cut by 0 bases, the J end by 3 bases, with 3 bases between. The CDR3 DNA is TGCGCCAGCAGCTTGGAACACACTGAAGCTTTCTTT. Residues: CASSLEHTEAFF.

V usage is TRBV25-1 and J usage is TRBJ1-4; D gene uncertain. V lost 3 bases and J 8 bases, leaving 7 bases between the germline ends. This CDR3 spans 12 amino acids. CDR1 is MGHDK and CDR2 is SYGVNS in the germline V gene. Here the CDR3 DNA reads TGTGCCAGCAGTGACCGGGTCGAAAAACTGTTTTTT. This encodes CASSDRVEKLFF.

The chain employs TRBV2 and TRBJ2-7; 11 nucleotides line up with TRBD2. The germline CDR1 and CDR2 sequences are SNHLY and FYNNEI. This CDR3 contains 15 residues. The J segment lost 0 bases and the V segment lost 5 bases, leaving 3 bases of the junction unmatched. This CDR3 reads CASSSLAGGSYEQYF. DNA of the CDR3: TGTGCCAGCAGTTCGCTAGCGGGAGGCTCCTACGAGCAGTACTTC. Complete variable domain (other parts from reference TRBV2 and TRBJ2-7): EPEVTQTPSHQVTQMGQEVILRCVPISNHLYFYWYRQILGQKVEFLVSFYNNEISEKSEIFDDQFSVERPDGSNFTLKIRSTKLEDSAMYFCASSSLAGGSYEQYFGPGTRLTVT.

For the CDR3, the DNA is TGCGCCAGCAGCCAAGATCGGACAGGCCACGAGCAGTACTTC. This encodes CASSQDRTGHEQYF. The chain carries TRBV4-3 and TRBJ2-7; 7 bases agree with TRBD1. The trim removed 0 bases at V and 5 bases at J, leaving 4 bases unmatched. The CDR3 is 14 residues long. Germline loops: CDR1 LGHNA, CDR2 YSLEER.

A single count supports this clone. This chain joins TRBV7-8 and TRBJ2-5; 12 bases fit TRBD1. V was pared by 5 bases and J by 1 base, with 5 bases of the junction left unmatched. Per the germline V gene, CDR1 is SGHVS and CDR2 is FQNEAQ. The CDR3 length is 16 residues. CDR3 amino acids: CASSRGTGGSQETQYF. For the CDR3, the DNA is TGTGCCAGCAGCCGGGGGACAGGGGGCTCCCAAGAGACCCAGTACTTC.

J is TRBJ2-6 and V is TRBV7-2, with 9 bases identical to TRBD2. Germline V gene sequence: CDR1 SGHTA, CDR2 FQGNSA. J was trimmed by 4 bases and V by 1 base; bases with no gene match: 8. This CDR3 region has 18 residues. This CDR3 reads CASSLVAAGGTGANVLTF. Here the CDR3 DNA reads TGTGCCAGCAGCTTAGTTGCAGCGGGGGGAACCGGGGCCAACGTCCTGACTTTC.